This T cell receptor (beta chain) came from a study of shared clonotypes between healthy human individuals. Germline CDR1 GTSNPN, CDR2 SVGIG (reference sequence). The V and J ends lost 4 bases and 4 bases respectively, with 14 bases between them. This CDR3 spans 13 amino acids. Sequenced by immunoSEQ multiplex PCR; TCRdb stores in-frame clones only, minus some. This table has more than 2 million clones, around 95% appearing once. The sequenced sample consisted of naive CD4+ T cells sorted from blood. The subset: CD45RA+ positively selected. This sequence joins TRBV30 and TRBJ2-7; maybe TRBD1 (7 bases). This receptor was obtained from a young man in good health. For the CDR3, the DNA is TGTGCCTGGAACCGGGACAGCGGGTACGAGCAGTACTTC. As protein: CAWNRDSGYEQYF.